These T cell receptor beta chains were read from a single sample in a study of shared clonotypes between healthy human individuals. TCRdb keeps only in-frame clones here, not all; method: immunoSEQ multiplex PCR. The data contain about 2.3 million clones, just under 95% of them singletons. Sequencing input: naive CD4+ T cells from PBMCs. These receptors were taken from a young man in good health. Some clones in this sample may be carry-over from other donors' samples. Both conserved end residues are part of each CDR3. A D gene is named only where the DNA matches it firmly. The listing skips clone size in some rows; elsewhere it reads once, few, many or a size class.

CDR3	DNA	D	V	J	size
CASSLPGLRSSNEQFF	TGTGCCAGCAGCTTGCCGGGACTACGCTCGTCCAATGAGCAGTTCTTC	TRBD2	TRBV7-2	TRBJ2-1	NA
CASSTLPKAWGANVLTF	TGTGCCAGCAGTACACTACCTAAGGCGTGGGGGGCCAACGTCCTGACTTTC	NA	TRBV28	TRBJ2-6	NA
CASSPTGVEQFF	TGCGCCAGCAGCCCGACAGGGGTTGAGCAGTTCTTC	TRBD1	TRBV10-2	TRBJ2-1	NA
CASSLYGDRPGGYTF	TGTGCCAGCAGCTTATACGGGGACCGACCGGGGGGCTACACCTTC	NA	TRBV5-6	TRBJ1-2	NA
CASRVPGRGTYEQYF	TGTGCCAGCAGAGTCCCGGGACGGGGAACCTACGAGCAGTACTTC	NA	TRBV11-2	TRBJ2-7	NA
CASSLTSGRVNEQFF	TGTGCCAGCAGCTTAACCAGCGGGAGGGTTAATGAGCAGTTCTTC	TRBD2	TRBV7-2	TRBJ2-1	NA
CASSLVSGGNTEAFF	TGCGCCAGCAGCTTGGTATCAGGGGGCAACACTGAAGCTTTCTTT	TRBD1	TRBV5-1	TRBJ1-1	NA
CASSLYGTGRGGEQETQYF	TGCGCCAGCAGCTTGTACGGTACAGGGAGGGGAGGTGAACAAGAGACCCAGTACTTC	NA	TRBV5-1	TRBJ2-5	NA
CASSSPTSGNTGELFF	TGTGCCAGCAGCTCGCCGACTAGCGGGAACACCGGGGAGCTGTTTTTT	TRBD2	TRBV5-4	TRBJ2-2	NA
CASGSTGGRQETQYF	TGTGCTAGTGGTTCTACAGGGGGCCGTCAAGAGACCCAGTACTTC	TRBD1	TRBV12-5	TRBJ2-5	NA
CASSLNMNTEAFF	TGCGCCAGCAGCCTGAATATGAACACTGAAGCTTTCTTT	NA	TRBV10-2	TRBJ1-1	NA
CASRWRAVTGEPQPQHF	TGTGCCAGCAGATGGCGGGCCGTGACAGGGGAACCTCAGCCCCAGCATTTT	TRBD1	TRBV27	TRBJ1-5	NA
CASGLEQGAPETQYF	TGTGCTAGTGGTTTGGAACAGGGGGCGCCGGAGACCCAGTACTTC	TRBD1	TRBV12-5	TRBJ2-5	NA
CASSRGLGNYGYTF	TGTGCCAGCAGTAGGGGGCTGGGGAACTATGGCTACACCTTC	TRBD1	TRBV6-9	TRBJ1-2	NA
CSVEKGREGEKLFF	TGCAGCGTTGAAAAGGGGAGGGAAGGTGAAAAACTGTTTTTT	NA	TRBV29-1	TRBJ1-4	NA
CASSQDRRTYEQYF	TGTGCCAGCAGTCAAGACAGGCGCACCTACGAGCAGTACTTC	NA	TRBV6-1	TRBJ2-7	NA
CASSSSGTGRTEAFF	TGTGCCAGCAGCTCCTCCGGGACAGGGCGGACTGAAGCTTTCTTT	TRBD1	TRBV5-6	TRBJ1-1	NA
CSVERGSPSQYF	TGCAGCGTTGAACGGGGTTCCCCCTCCCAGTATTTT	NA	TRBV29-1	TRBJ2-3	NA
CASSRTGAGANVLTF	TGTGCCAGCAGCCGGACAGGGGCTGGGGCCAACGTCCTGACTTTC	TRBD1	TRBV28	TRBJ2-6	NA
CASPYMEGLGAYEQYF	TGTGCCAGCCCCTATATGGAGGGACTAGGGGCCTACGAGCAGTACTTC	TRBD2	TRBV25-1	TRBJ2-7	once
CASSKDRGDEQFF	TGTGCCAGCAGTAAGGACCGGGGGGATGAGCAGTTCTTC	TRBD2	TRBV6-5	TRBJ2-1	NA
CASSVNTGELFF	TGCGCCAGCAGCGTGAACACCGGGGAGCTGTTTTTT	NA	TRBV5-1	TRBJ2-2	few
CASSQHPRDTQYF	TGCGCCAGCAGCCAACATCCACGAGATACGCAGTATTTT	NA	TRBV4-3	TRBJ2-3	NA
CATSRGQGGGEAFF	TGTGCCACCAGCAGAGGACAGGGAGGTGGTGAAGCTTTCTTT	TRBD1	TRBV15	TRBJ1-1	NA
CASSLGVGPRSGNTIYF	TGTGCCAGCAGCTTGGGGGTTGGGCCTAGATCTGGAAACACCATATATTTT	NA	TRBV5-5	TRBJ1-3	NA
CAISEGEYTLLAYNEQFF	TGTGCCATCAGTGAAGGGGAGTATACCCTCCTAGCCTACAATGAGCAGTTCTTC	NA	TRBV10-3	TRBJ2-1	NA
CASTAGPYEQYF	TGTGCCAGCACTGCGGGGCCCTACGAGCAGTACTTC	NA	TRBV6-1	TRBJ2-7	NA
CASNRGGTYQETQYF	TGCGCCAGCAATAGGGGCGGGACGTACCAAGAGACCCAGTACTTC	NA	TRBV5-1	TRBJ2-5	NA
CASSPVGGNTGELFF	TGTGCCAGCTCACCGGTCGGAGGAAACACCGGGGAGCTGTTTTTT	NA	TRBV18	TRBJ2-2	NA
CSVVLGSYEQYF	TGCAGCGTTGTTCTGGGTTCCTACGAGCAGTACTTC	NA	TRBV29-1	TRBJ2-7	NA
CASSVEGTRTDTQYF	TGTGCCAGCAGCGTAGAGGGGACACGCACAGATACGCAGTATTTT	NA	TRBV9	TRBJ2-3	few
CASSFSGGSSYNEQFF	TGTGCCAGCAGCTTTTCAGGGGGGAGCTCCTACAATGAGCAGTTCTTC	NA	TRBV5-4	TRBJ2-1	NA
CATSRTNTGELFF	TGTGCCACCAGCAGAACGAACACCGGGGAGCTGTTTTTT	NA	TRBV15	TRBJ2-2	NA
CASSFRQGGYEQYF	TGTGCCAGCAGTTTTCGACAGGGGGGCTACGAGCAGTACTTC	TRBD1	TRBV28	TRBJ2-7	NA
CASRVGRGITYEQYF	TGTGCCAGCAGAGTGGGGCGGGGGATAACCTACGAGCAGTACTTC	TRBD2	TRBV28	TRBJ2-7	NA
CASSLEWVLAGTQYF	TGCGCCAGCAGCTTGGAGTGGGTACTAGCGGGCACGCAGTATTTT	TRBD2	TRBV5-1	TRBJ2-3	NA
CASSLDNYGAIYF	TGTGCCAGCAGCTTGGACAACTACGGGGCCATATATTTT	NA	TRBV5-8	TRBJ1-3	once
CASSLGTGGRIRFF	TGTGCCAGCAGTCTTGGGACAGGGGGAAGAATTAGGTTCTTC	TRBD1	TRBV6-1	TRBJ2-1	NA
CAWTRSSGGEQYF	TGTGCCTGGACGAGATCGTCAGGGGGCGAGCAGTACTTC	TRBD1	TRBV30	TRBJ2-7	NA
CASSLMSLAGAEQFF	TGTGCCAGCAGCTTAATGTCGCTAGCGGGAGCTGAGCAGTTCTTC	TRBD2	TRBV7-3	TRBJ2-1	few
CASSTWGNEQFF	TGTGCCAGTAGTACGTGGGGGAATGAGCAGTTCTTC	NA	TRBV19	TRBJ2-1	NA